Shown below are 14 T cell receptor beta chains from a single sample sequenced in a study of cytomegalovirus exposure and HLA in healthy donors. PCR involved 60 Vbeta and 13 Jbeta primers. Here immunoSEQ multiplex PCR was the method, and the copy in TCRdb shows in-frame clones only, minus some. The sample holds some 160,000 clones; about 79% are singletons and the top ten take roughly 6.7%. The specimen was PBMCs. Receptors were obtained from a man between 50 and 59 years old in good health and CMV-seropositive.

The chain joins TRBV14 to TRBJ2-7, with 11 bases identical to TRBD2. The V segment lost 1 base and the J segment 6 bases; nucleotides outside the gene matches: 11. Germline-derived CDR1 and CDR2 are SGHDN and FVKESK. The CDR3 contains 17 residues. As DNA, the CDR3 is TGTGCCAGCAGCCAAGTGACAACTAGCGGGAGTGGACGCGAGCAGTACGTC. Amino acids: CASSQVTTSGSGREQYV.

The V call is TRBV5-1, the J call TRBJ1-1, with 9 bases fitting TRBD1. With 4 bases clipped from V and 0 bases from J, the junction kept 7 bases outside the gene matches. This CDR3 comprises 16 residues. In germline, CDR1 is SGHRS, CDR2 YFSETQ. The CDR3 DNA is TGCGCCAGCAGCGCCCAGACAGGGGGGGTGAACACTGAAGCTTTCTTT. This codes for CASSAQTGGVNTEAFF.

The chain joins TRBV7-9 to TRBJ2-1; no clear D. This CDR3 comprises 11 residues. The germline V gene encodes CDR1 SEHNR and CDR2 FQNEAQ (reference sequence). Trimming stripped 5 bases from V and 8 bases from J, with 7 bases between. The CDR3 DNA reads as TGTGCCAGCAGCCCCAGTTATGAGCAGTTCTTC. Protein: CASSPSYEQFF. The full variable domain, in which reference TRBV7-9 and TRBJ2-1 provide the parts outside the CDR3, is DTGVSQNPRHKITKRGQNVTFRCDPISEHNRLYWYRQTLGQGPEFLTYFQNEAQLEKSRLLSDRFSAERPKGSFSTLEIQRTEQGDSAMYLCASSPSYEQFFGPGTRLTVL.

The V and J genes are TRBV7-7 and TRBJ2-7, with TRBD1 matching 7 bases. This CDR3 region has 14 residues. Unmatched junction bases numbered 10, after V lost 5 bases and J lost 6 bases. Germline lookup yields CDR1 SSHAT and CDR2 FNYEAQ (reference sequence). The CDR3 is CASSPSGTALEQYF. The CDR3 nucleotides read TGTGCCAGCAGCCCATCCGGGACAGCCCTCGAGCAGTACTTC.

The chain couples TRBV6-4 to TRBJ1-1; D gene unclear. Deletions cut 3 bases from V and 0 bases from J, with 17 bases between. Germline V CDR1 and CDR2: MRHNA, SNTAGT. The CDR3 sequence is 17 residues long. The CDR3 DNA reads TGTGCCAGCAGTGAACTAAGATATACACGCATGAACACTGAAGCTTTCTTT. Translation: CASSELRYTRMNTEAFF.

Here the CDR3 DNA reads TGTGCCAGCAGTTACTCGAAGGGACAGAACACCGGGGAGCTGTTTTTT. Residues: CASSYSKGQNTGELFF. The chain joins TRBV6-5 to TRBJ2-2, with TRBD1 as a possible D gene (6 bases). V lost 0 bases to trimming and J lost 1 base, with 9 bases between them. Germline lookup yields CDR1 MNHEY and CDR2 SVGAGI. CDR3 size: 16 residues.

The chain has TRBV5-1 and TRBJ2-1; D not resolved. There are 15 residues in the CDR3. V lost 0 bases, J lost 0 bases, and 7 bases lay in between. Germline V gene sequence: CDR1 SGHRS, CDR2 YFSETQ. CDR3 sequence: CASSLDGSSYNEQFF. CDR3 sequence (DNA): TGCGCCAGCAGCTTGGACGGTAGCTCCTACAATGAGCAGTTCTTC.

Comment on this clone: A junction end diverges from the germline sequence, so it may reflect a read error. This chain joins TRBV6-5 and TRBJ1-5; 8 bases match TRBD1. Germline assignment: CDR1 MNHEY and CDR2 SVGAGI. This CDR3 contains 14 residues. CDR3 sequence: CVSTLVTGGQPQHF. CDR3 nucleotides: TGTGTCAGCACCCTCGTCACAGGGGGTCAGCCCCAGCATTTT.

The chain carries TRBV2 and TRBJ2-2; 8 bases fit TRBD1. The CDR3 loop spans 16 amino acids. Per germline, CDR1 SNHLY and CDR2 FYNNEI. The V and J ends lost 3 bases and 5 bases, in that order; junction bases with no gene match: 8. In nucleotides, the CDR3 is TGTGCCAGCAGTGACAGGGGGCGTCCCGGGACCGGGGAGCTGTTTTTT. As protein: CASSDRGRPGTGELFF. Full variable domain (remainder filled in from reference TRBV2 and TRBJ2-2): EPEVTQTPSHQVTQMGQEVILRCVPISNHLYFYWYRQILGQKVEFLVSFYNNEISEKSEIFDDQFSVERPDGSNFTLKIRSTKLEDSAMYFCASSDRGRPGTGELFFGEGSRLTVL.

The genes are TRBV29-1 and TRBJ2-5; D is undetermined. This CDR3 contains 12 residues. V lost 6 bases, J lost 4 bases, and 12 bases lay in between. CDR1 and CDR2 from the germline V gene are SQVTM and ANQGSEA. CDR3 sequence (DNA): TGCAGCGTAGTTCTTTCGGTAGAGACCCAGTACTTC. Its protein product is CSVVLSVETQYF.

The chain joins TRBV9 to TRBJ2-1; the match to TRBD1 covers 10 bases. The V segment lost 4 bases and the J segment 10 bases; nucleotides outside the gene matches: 14. The CDR3 consists of 16 residues. CDR1 and CDR2 (germline): SGDLS, YYNGEE. CDR3 DNA sequence: TGTGCCAGCAGCTCCCCCCGGGACAGGGGCTTCGGGGAGCAGTTCTTC. Translation gives CASSSPRDRGFGEQFF.

The rearrangement joins TRBV2 to TRBJ2-5; D not resolved. CDR1 is SNHLY and CDR2 is FYNNEI in the germline V gene. V lost 0 bases and J 7 bases, leaving 9 bases between the germline ends. This CDR3 spans 13 amino acids. The CDR3 region is CASSEANLGTQYF. The CDR3 DNA reads as TGTGCCAGCAGTGAAGCGAACCTAGGGACCCAGTACTTC.

About this clone: One end of the junction does not line up with germline, which may come from a read error. The chain has TRBV7-9 and TRBJ1-4; 7 positions agree with TRBD1. The CDR3 extends over 15 amino acids. CDR1 SEHNR and CDR2 FQNEAQ come from the germline V gene (reference sequence). CDR3 sequence: CSSSLDAGGNEKLFF. The CDR3 DNA follows: TGTTCCAGCAGCTTAGACGCAGGGGGGAATGAAAAACTGTTTTTT. The variable domain in full, completed from reference TRBV7-9 and TRBJ1-4, reads DTGVSQNPRHKITKRGQNVTFRCDPISEHNRLYWYRQTLGQGPEFLTYFQNEAQLEKSRLLSDRFSAERPKGSFSTLEIQRTEQGDSAMYLCSSSLDAGGNEKLFFGSGTQLSVL.

V and J are TRBV11-3 and TRBJ2-2; the D gene is possibly TRBD1 (6 bases). V was shortened by 5 bases and J by 1 base, with 14 bases between the two germline ends. The germline gives CDR1 SGHNT, CDR2 YENEEA. This CDR3 has 16 amino acids. For the CDR3, the DNA is TGTGCCAGCAGCGCCAGGACAGTGTTGAACACCGGGGAGCTGTTTTTT. This encodes CASSARTVLNTGELFF.